Presented here are 6 T cell receptor beta chains from one specimen sequenced in a study of early T cells in non-severe SARS-CoV-2 infection. TCRdb re-called the 5' RACE reads with MiXCR, one entry per CDR3 protein. The sample carries 75,000 to 80,000 distinct CDR3 sequences, around 11% recorded once. The sample in question was whole blood, obtained at baseline. These receptors all stem from an adult who was a healthcare worker with PCR-confirmed SARS-CoV-2 infection or an uninfected control (not recorded which).

This clonotype occurred a few times. This chain connects TRBV7-9 to TRBJ2-3; D gene uncertain. The CDR3 consists of 15 residues. The germline V gene has CDR1 SEHNR and CDR2 FQNEAQ (reference sequence). Trimming removed 1 base at V and 0 bases at J, with 8 bases between. The CDR3 loop reads CASSLEVLSTDTQYF. The CDR3, as DNA: TGTGCCAGCAGCTTAGAAGTTTTAAGCACAGATACGCAGTATTTT. Based on the CDR3 plus reference TRBV7-9 and TRBJ2-3, the full variable domain is DTGVSQNPRHKITKRGQNVTFRCDPISEHNRLYWYRQTLGQGPEFLTYFQNEAQLEKSRLLSDRFSAERPKGSFSTLEIQRTEQGDSAMYLCASSLEVLSTDTQYFGPGTRLTVL.

There are many counts of this clonotype. The V gene is TRBV12-3 or TRBV12-4, the J gene TRBJ2-5; D is perhaps TRBD2 (5 bases). CDR3 length: 15 amino acids. V was shortened by 1 base and J by 1 base, with 10 bases between the two germline ends. CDR3 sequence reads: CASSLGLAPQETQYF. The CDR3 DNA is TGTGCCAGCAGTTTAGGCCTAGCTCCCCAAGAGACCCAGTACTTC.

The chain is built from TRBV20-1 and TRBJ1-1; a possible D gene is TRBD1 (5 bases). Trimming removed 1 base at V and 0 bases at J, with 15 bases between. Germline values: CDR1 DFQATT, CDR2 SNEGSKA (reference sequence). This CDR3 is 16 amino acids long. The CDR3: CSARALGGSMNTEAFF. Written as DNA, the CDR3 is TGCAGTGCTAGAGCCTTGGGGGGAAGCATGAACACTGAAGCTTTCTTT.

This clonotype occurred a few times. V is TRBV5-1 and J is TRBJ2-7; the D gene is possibly TRBD1 (5 bases). V was cut by 3 bases and J by 2 bases, with 9 bases left in between. Germline V gene lookup returns CDR1 SGHRS and CDR2 YFSETQ. There are 13 residues in the CDR3. The CDR3 DNA reads TGCGCCAGCAGCTCAGACAGAGCCTACGAGCAGTACTTC. Amino acid sequence: CASSSDRAYEQYF. The whole variable domain, remainder taken from reference TRBV5-1 and TRBJ2-7, is KAGVTQTPRYLIKTRGQQVTLSCSPISGHRSVSWYQQTPGQGLQFLFEYFSETQRNKGNFPGRFSGRQFSNSRSEMNVSTLELGDSALYLCASSSDRAYEQYFGPGTRLTVT.

There are a few counts of this clonotype. The rearrangement joins TRBV27 to TRBJ2-7, with D hard to call. CDR1 and CDR2 (germline): MNHEY, SMNVEV (reference sequence). The CDR3 covers 12 residues. V was pared by 5 bases and J by 3 bases, with 8 bases between. CDR3 nucleotide sequence: TGTGCCAGCAGTCCCTCAGGCTACGAGCAGTACTTC. Amino acid sequence: CASSPSGYEQYF.

This chain connects TRBV25-1 to TRBJ1-6, with a possible D match to TRBD1 (5 bases). V shed 3 bases and J shed 0 bases, with 9 bases lying between them. The V gene's germline CDR1 is MGHDK and CDR2 SYGVNS. The CDR3 contains 16 residues. CDR3 loop: CASSDAGSSYNSPLHF. CDR3 bases: TGTGCCAGCAGTGATGCAGGGAGCTCCTATAATTCACCCCTCCACTTT.